The 29 T cell receptor beta chains in this list originate from one sample, sequenced in a study of CD4 T cells in relation to SARS-CoV-2 and coronaviruses. Clones were read by immunoSEQ multiplex PCR, and TCRdb kept only the in-frame ones, dropping some. The sample lists about 70,000 clones; over 70% were seen once. CD4+ T cells from unexposed donors were obtained before the COVID-19 pandemic (2011-2018). The material sequenced was memory CD4+ T cells from PBMCs. The receptors here all came from a human donor in good health.

The chain employs TRBV5-1 and TRBJ2-1; TRBD2 aligns across 8 bases. This CDR3 spans 18 amino acids. CDR1 is SGHRS and CDR2 is YFSETQ in the germline V gene. Germline trimming cut 2 bases from V and 14 bases from J; bases unmatched to any gene: 24. The CDR3 here is CASSFLTGSAGGTSDKFF. CDR3 nucleotides: TGCGCCAGCAGCTTTTTAACCGGTTCGGCGGGAGGAACATCTGATAAGTTCTTC.

This clone was detected only once. V is TRBV13 and J is TRBJ2-5, with D hard to call. Trimming shortened V by 3 bases and J by 3 bases, and 5 bases separated the two germline ends. CDR1 and CDR2 (germline): PRHDT, FYEKMQ (reference sequence). The CDR3 is 12 amino acids. In DNA form, the CDR3 reads TGTGCCAGCAGCTTCTCGAAAGAGACCCAGTACTTC. It encodes CASSFSKETQYF.

The chain has TRBV30 and TRBJ1-3, with D hard to call. The ends were cut back, 0 bases at V and 10 bases at J, with 7 bases in the middle. CDR1 GTSNPN and CDR2 SVGIG come from the germline V gene (reference sequence). The CDR3 contains 11 residues. The CDR3 nucleotides are TGTGCCTGGAGTGTAAAGGGAACCATATATTTT. This encodes CAWSVKGTIYF.

The V and J genes are TRBV24-1 and TRBJ2-2; 12 bases fit TRBD2. The junction had 7 bases not matched to a gene; V was cut back by 9 bases and J by 3 bases. Germline V gene data show CDR1 as KGHDR and CDR2 as SFDVKD. This CDR3 comprises 16 residues. CDR3 sequence: CATGLAGGKDTGELFF. Here the CDR3 DNA reads TGTGCCACCGGTCTAGCGGGGGGGAAAGACACCGGGGAGCTGTTTTTT.

CDR3 in amino acids: CASSQRTGAYNEKLFF. The CDR3 coding sequence is TGCGCCAGCAGTCAACGGACAGGGGCTTATAATGAAAAACTGTTTTTT. The rearrangement uses TRBV23-1 and TRBJ1-4; 9 bases agree with TRBD1. TRBV23-1 is treated as an ORF (open reading frame) with a function not yet certain. This CDR3 has 16 residues. J lost 4 bases, V lost 2 bases, and 5 bases had no gene match.

The chain links TRBV11-2 to TRBJ1-5; TRBD1 agrees at 7 bases. Germline V gene data show CDR1 as SGHAT and CDR2 as FQNNGV. This CDR3 region has 13 residues. The J segment lost 5 bases and the V segment lost 5 bases, leaving 3 bases of the junction unmatched. The CDR3 DNA reads as TGTGCCAGCAGCCTTCAGGGGGATCAGCCCCAGCATTTT. As protein: CASSLQGDQPQHF.

This clone is a singleton in its sample. V and J are TRBV3-1 (or the pseudogene TRBV3-2) and TRBJ2-7, with 8 bases identical to TRBD2. The ends lost 4 bases at V and 1 base at J; junction bases unmatched: 6. The CDR3 is 15 amino acids. Per germline, CDR1 LGHDT and CDR2 YNNKEL (reference sequence). The CDR3 protein is CASSPAGEASYEQYF. CDR3 DNA: TGTGCCAGCAGCCCAGCGGGAGAAGCATCCTACGAGCAGTACTTC.

The chain has TRBV3-1 (or the pseudogene TRBV3-2) and TRBJ2-5; 11 nucleotides line up with TRBD2. Trimming at V came to 6 bases and at J to 5 bases, leaving 8 bases not matched to a gene. This CDR3 contains 15 residues. Germline assignment: CDR1 LGHDT and CDR2 YNNKEL (reference sequence). The CDR3, as DNA: TGTGCCAGCAGGACTAGCGGGATAAGCGCGGAGACCCAGTACTTC. The encoded protein is CASRTSGISAETQYF.

The chain combines TRBV5-1 with TRBJ2-1; TRBD2 matches 9 bases. CDR1 and CDR2 (germline): SGHRS, YFSETQ. V lost 0 bases to trimming and J lost 10 bases; unmatched junction nucleotides: 11. This CDR3 comprises 16 residues. CDR3 coding DNA: TGCGCCAGCAGCTTGGTAATAGCGGGAGCCGACGGAGAGCAGTTCTTC. Residues: CASSLVIAGADGEQFF.

The chain employs TRBV18 and TRBJ2-7; 9 positions agree with TRBD2. Germline V CDR1 and CDR2: KGHSH, LQKENI. This CDR3 region has 15 residues. V was pared by 2 bases and J by 3 bases, with 5 bases of the junction left unmatched. CDR3 protein: CASSPGSSGGYEQYF. The CDR3 DNA reads as TGTGCCAGCTCACCAGGTAGTAGCGGGGGCTACGAGCAGTACTTC.

The CDR3 DNA reads as TGTGCCAGCAGCCTCTCCCTAGCCGGTACGCAGTATTTT. Amino acid sequence: CASSLSLAGTQYF. This chain uses TRBV11-2 with TRBJ2-3; tentative D call: TRBD2 (5 bases). Germline lookup yields CDR1 SGHAT and CDR2 FQNNGV. With 5 bases removed from V and 8 bases from J, the gap between germline ends came to 14 bases. CDR3 size: 13 residues.

The chain is built from TRBV5-1 and TRBJ1-3, with D unclear. V was shortened by 7 bases and J by 0 bases, with 14 bases between the two germline ends. The CDR3 loop spans 15 amino acids. Germline CDR1 is SGHRS and CDR2 is YFSETQ. The CDR3 sequence: CASLHFGSSGNTIYF. In DNA, the CDR3 is TGCGCCAGCCTTCACTTTGGGAGCTCTGGAAACACCATATATTTT.

V and J are TRBV5-6 and TRBJ2-7; 9 positions match TRBD1. CDR1 is SGHDT and CDR2 is YYEEEE in the germline V gene. The CDR3 totals 14 residues. V trimming: 4 bases; J trimming: 12 bases; junction bases outside the gene matches: 14. The CDR3 DNA is TGTGCCAGCAGCGGAACCGGGACAGGGACACCCCGGTACTTC. Encoded protein: CASSGTGTGTPRYF.

CDR3 nucleotides: TGTGCCAGCAGCTTTTATCAGGGATCCTACGAGCAGTACTTC. Protein: CASSFYQGSYEQYF. V and J are TRBV7-2 and TRBJ2-7; possible D gene TRBD1, 5 bases. The germline V and J ends were trimmed by 3 bases and 1 base, with 10 bases remaining between them. Germline V gene sequence: CDR1 SGHTA, CDR2 FQGNSA. This CDR3 spans 14 amino acids.

The chain couples TRBV27 to TRBJ1-2, with D possibly TRBD1 on 6 matching bases. CDR3 size: 19 residues. Trimming pared 0 bases from V and 6 bases from J, leaving 26 bases between. Germline V gene lookup returns CDR1 MNHEY and CDR2 SMNVEV (reference sequence). The CDR3 sequence is CASSLSLRTASGLFDGYTF. DNA for the CDR3: TGTGCCAGCAGTTTATCGCTCCGGACAGCGTCTGGGTTGTTCGATGGCTACACCTTC.

The V and J genes are TRBV3-1 (or the pseudogene TRBV3-2) and TRBJ1-2; D not certain. The germline V and J ends were trimmed by 0 bases and 2 bases, with 10 bases remaining between them. The CDR3 runs 15 residues. Germline V gene lookup returns CDR1 LGHDT and CDR2 YNNKEL (reference sequence). DNA for the CDR3: TGTGCCAGCAGCCAAGATTATGGAAGGAACTATGGCTACACCTTC. The encoded protein is CASSQDYGRNYGYTF.

V is TRBV19 and J is TRBJ1-5; TRBD1 might be the D (6 bases). In germline, CDR1 is LNHDA, CDR2 SQIVND (reference sequence). The CDR3 extends over 15 amino acids. With 1 base removed from V and 6 bases from J, the gap between germline ends came to 13 bases. CDR3 sequence: CASSIAYRDVQPQHF. The CDR3 nucleotides read TGTGCCAGTAGTATAGCCTACAGGGATGTTCAGCCCCAGCATTTT.

In this sample, this clone turned up once. This sequence joins TRBV30 and TRBJ2-2, with 14 bases aligning to TRBD2. Germline CDR1 and CDR2: GTSNPN and SVGIG (reference sequence). The CDR3 has 18 residues. The ends lost 2 bases at V and 6 bases at J; junction bases unmatched: 11. The CDR3 nucleotides are TGTGCCTGGAGTACCATGGGACTAGCGGGAGACGGGGCCGGGGAGCTGTTTTTT. Translation: CAWSTMGLAGDGAGELFF.

This chain links TRBV14 with TRBJ2-3; D remains ambiguous. This CDR3 has 14 residues. In germline, CDR1 is SGHDN, CDR2 FVKESK. V was trimmed by 4 bases and J by 0 bases, leaving 8 bases between them. As DNA, the CDR3 is TGTGCCAGCAGCCCGACACTGAGCACAGATACGCAGTATTTT. Encoded protein: CASSPTLSTDTQYF.

This chain links TRBV2 with TRBJ2-5, with D perhaps assigned TRBD1 or TRBD2 (6 bases each). V lost 6 bases and J lost 5, with 22 bases in between. Germline loops: CDR1 SNHLY, CDR2 FYNNEI. The CDR3 contains 16 residues. In DNA, the CDR3 is TGTGCCAGCAGGAAGGGGGAAAGCGGACTATTCGAGACCCAGTACTTC. Its protein product is CASRKGESGLFETQYF.

The chain links TRBV12-3 or TRBV12-4 to TRBJ2-5; the match to TRBD1 covers 9 bases. The CDR3 runs to 13 residues. Unmatched junction bases numbered 3, after V lost 6 bases and J lost 4 bases. CDR3 in DNA: TGTGCCAGCAGGGGGACAGGGAGAGAGACCCAGTACTTC. It encodes CASRGTGRETQYF.

The genes are TRBV18 and TRBJ1-1; TRBD1 matches at 10 bases. The germline V gene has CDR1 KGHSH and CDR2 LQKENI. The CDR3 extends over 15 amino acids. V gave up 2 bases and J gave up 5 bases; unmatched junction bases: 5. The CDR3 nucleotides are TGTGCCAGCTCACCAACGACAGGGGGCGAAACTGAAGCTTTCTTT. Translating it yields CASSPTTGGETEAFF.

The rearrangement uses TRBV6-5 and TRBJ2-7; TRBD1 matches at 11 bases. With 6 bases clipped from V and 6 bases from J, the junction kept 10 bases outside the gene matches. Germline V gives CDR1 MNHEY, CDR2 SVGAGI. The CDR3 runs to 15 residues. The CDR3 loop reads CASSSYAGQGGEQYF. The CDR3 DNA reads TGTGCCAGCAGCTCATATGCGGGACAGGGGGGCGAGCAGTACTTC.

This chain uses TRBV4-1 with TRBJ2-3, with TRBD2 matching 7 bases. J lost 2 bases, V lost 4 bases, and 12 bases had no gene match. Per the germline V gene, CDR1 is MGHRA and CDR2 is YSYEKL. The CDR3 is made up of 17 amino acids. CDR3 in DNA: TGCGCCAGCAGCCGTTCTCTCCGCGGGGGTGCCACAGATACGCAGTATTTT. Its translation is CASSRSLRGGATDTQYF.

The rearrangement links TRBV28 to TRBJ1-5; D not certain. The length of the CDR3 is 14 residues. Germline CDR1 reads MDHEN; CDR2 reads SYDVKM. The V and J ends lost 5 bases and 2 bases respectively, with 10 bases between them. The CDR3 spells CASSLPLGNQPQHF. For the CDR3, the DNA is TGTGCCAGCAGTCTCCCACTGGGCAATCAGCCCCAGCATTTT.

V usage is TRBV25-1 and J usage is TRBJ1-4; D perhaps matches TRBD1 (6 bases). The V gene lost 1 base and the J gene lost 3 bases, with 9 bases spanning the gap. Per germline, CDR1 MGHDK and CDR2 SYGVNS. The CDR3 extends over 15 amino acids. In nucleotides, the CDR3 is TGTGCCAGCAGTGAATCGGGGGGCCCTAATGAAAAACTGTTTTTT. Amino acids: CASSESGGPNEKLFF.

The genes are TRBV24-1 and TRBJ2-5; D is perhaps TRBD1 or TRBD2 (7 bases each). Germline lookup yields CDR1 KGHDR and CDR2 SFDVKD. The V and J ends lost 5 bases and 5 bases respectively, with 17 bases between them. The CDR3 sequence is 15 residues long. DNA for the CDR3: TGTGCCACCAGTGTAGTCAGGGGGGGTTCGGAGACCCAGTACTTC. Translating it yields CATSVVRGGSETQYF.

This chain joins TRBV10-3 and TRBJ1-5; D is possibly TRBD1 (6 bases). Germline-derived CDR1 and CDR2 are ENHRY and SYGVKD. This CDR3 has 15 residues. Deletions cut 5 bases from V and 5 bases from J, with 16 bases between. As DNA, the CDR3 is TGTGCCATCAGTCAAGGACAGATACCCGATCAGCCCCAGCATTTT. Translation: CAISQGQIPDQPQHF.

The rearrangement uses TRBV28 and TRBJ2-1; TRBD1 is a possible D gene (6 bases). V lost 5 bases and J lost 10, with 21 bases in between. Germline V gene sequence: CDR1 MDHEN, CDR2 SYDVKM. The CDR3 runs 15 residues. CDR3: CASSTPRRQEGEQFF. DNA for the CDR3: TGTGCCAGCAGTACCCCTCGCAGACAGGAAGGCGAGCAGTTCTTC.